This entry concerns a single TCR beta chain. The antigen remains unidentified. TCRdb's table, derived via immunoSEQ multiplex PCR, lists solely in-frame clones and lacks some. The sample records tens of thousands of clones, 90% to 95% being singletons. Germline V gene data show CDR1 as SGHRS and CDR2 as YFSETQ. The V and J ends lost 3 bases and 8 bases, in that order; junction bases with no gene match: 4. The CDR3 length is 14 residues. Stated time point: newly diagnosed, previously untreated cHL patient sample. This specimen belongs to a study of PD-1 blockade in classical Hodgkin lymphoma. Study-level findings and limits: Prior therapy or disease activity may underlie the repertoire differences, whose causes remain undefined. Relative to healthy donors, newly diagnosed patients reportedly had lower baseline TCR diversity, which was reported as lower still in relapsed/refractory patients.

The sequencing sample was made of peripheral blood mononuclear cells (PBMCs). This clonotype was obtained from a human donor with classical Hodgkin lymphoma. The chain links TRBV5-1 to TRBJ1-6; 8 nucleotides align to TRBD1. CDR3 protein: CASSSTGGDSPLHF. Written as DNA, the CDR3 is TGCGCCAGCAGCTCAACAGGGGGGGATTCACCCCTCCACTTT.